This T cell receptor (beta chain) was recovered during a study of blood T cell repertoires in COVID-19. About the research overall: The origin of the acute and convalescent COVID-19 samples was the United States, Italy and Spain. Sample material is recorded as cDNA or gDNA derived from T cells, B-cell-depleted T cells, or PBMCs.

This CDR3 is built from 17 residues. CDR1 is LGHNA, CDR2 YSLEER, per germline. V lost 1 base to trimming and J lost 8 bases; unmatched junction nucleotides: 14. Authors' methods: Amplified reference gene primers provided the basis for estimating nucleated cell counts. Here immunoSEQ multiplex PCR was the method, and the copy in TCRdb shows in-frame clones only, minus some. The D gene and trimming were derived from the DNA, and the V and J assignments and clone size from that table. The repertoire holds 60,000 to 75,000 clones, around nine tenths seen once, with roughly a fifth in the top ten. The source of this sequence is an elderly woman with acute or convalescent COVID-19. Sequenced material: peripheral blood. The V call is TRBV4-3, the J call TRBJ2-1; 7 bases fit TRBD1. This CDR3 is CASSQGRNRGFPDEQFF. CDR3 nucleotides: TGCGCCAGCAGCCAAGGTCGTAACAGGGGTTTCCCCGATGAGCAGTTCTTC.